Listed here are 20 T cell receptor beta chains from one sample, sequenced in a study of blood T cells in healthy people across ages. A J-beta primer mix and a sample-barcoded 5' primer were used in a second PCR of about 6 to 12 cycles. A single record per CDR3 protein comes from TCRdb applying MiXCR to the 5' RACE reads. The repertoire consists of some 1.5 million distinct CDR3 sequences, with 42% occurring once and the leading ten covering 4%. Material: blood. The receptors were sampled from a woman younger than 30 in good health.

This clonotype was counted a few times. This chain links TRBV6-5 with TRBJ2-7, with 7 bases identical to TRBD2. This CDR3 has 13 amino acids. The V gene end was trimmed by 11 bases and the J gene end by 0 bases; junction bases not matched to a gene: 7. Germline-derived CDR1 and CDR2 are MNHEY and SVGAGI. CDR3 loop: CAAGDPASYEQYF. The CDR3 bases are TGTGCCGCGGGAGATCCAGCCTCCTACGAGCAGTACTTC.

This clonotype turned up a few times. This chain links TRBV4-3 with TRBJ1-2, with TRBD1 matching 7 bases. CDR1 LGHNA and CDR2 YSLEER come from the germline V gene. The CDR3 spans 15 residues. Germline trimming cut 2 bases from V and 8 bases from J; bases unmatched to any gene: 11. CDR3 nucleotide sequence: TGCGCCAGCAGCCAAATATCGACAGGGTCGCGGGGCTACACCTTC. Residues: CASSQISTGSRGYTF.

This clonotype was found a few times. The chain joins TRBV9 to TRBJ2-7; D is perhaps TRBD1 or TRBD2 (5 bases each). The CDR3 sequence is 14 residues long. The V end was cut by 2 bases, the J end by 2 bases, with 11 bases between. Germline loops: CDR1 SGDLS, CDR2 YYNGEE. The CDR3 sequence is CASSVDLGAYEQYF. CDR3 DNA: TGTGCCAGCAGCGTGGACCTGGGGGCCTACGAGCAGTACTTC.

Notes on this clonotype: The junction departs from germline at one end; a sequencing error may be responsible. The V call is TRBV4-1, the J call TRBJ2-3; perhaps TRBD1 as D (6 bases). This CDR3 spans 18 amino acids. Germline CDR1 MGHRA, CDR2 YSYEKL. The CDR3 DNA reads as TGCGCCTGCAGCCAAGAGGCCACCGCCGACAGGACCACAGATACGCAGTATTTT. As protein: CACSQEATADRTTDTQYF.

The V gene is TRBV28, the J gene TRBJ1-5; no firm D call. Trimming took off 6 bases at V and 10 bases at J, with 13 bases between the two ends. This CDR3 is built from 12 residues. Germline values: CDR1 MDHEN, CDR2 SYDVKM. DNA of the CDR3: TGTGCCAGCAGCACCTCGGTGGGTCCCCAGCATTTT. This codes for CASSTSVGPQHF.

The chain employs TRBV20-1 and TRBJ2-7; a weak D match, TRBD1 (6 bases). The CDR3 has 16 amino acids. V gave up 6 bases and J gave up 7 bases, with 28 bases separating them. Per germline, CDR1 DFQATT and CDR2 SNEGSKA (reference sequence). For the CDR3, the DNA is TGCAGTGCCCGTCAAGGGACAACCCACCGGGACCGGGAGCAGTACTTC. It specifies CSARQGTTHRDREQYF.

The DNA for the CDR3 is TGTGCCAGCAGCGTAGGTCAGGAGGTTCACTATGGCTACACCTTC. Amino acid sequence: CASSVGQEVHYGYTF. The gene calls are TRBV9 and TRBJ1-2, with D hard to call. V lost 0 bases and J 3 bases, leaving 12 bases between the germline ends. Germline CDR1 is SGDLS and CDR2 is YYNGEE. This CDR3 is built from 15 residues.

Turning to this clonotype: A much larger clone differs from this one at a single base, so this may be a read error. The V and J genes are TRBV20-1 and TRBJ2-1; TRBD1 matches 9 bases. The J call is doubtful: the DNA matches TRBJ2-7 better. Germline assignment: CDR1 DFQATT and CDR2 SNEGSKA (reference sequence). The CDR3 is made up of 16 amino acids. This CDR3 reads CSAREIQGASYNEQYF. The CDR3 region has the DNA TGCAGTGCTAGAGAGATACAGGGGGCGTCCTACAATGAGCAGTACTTC.

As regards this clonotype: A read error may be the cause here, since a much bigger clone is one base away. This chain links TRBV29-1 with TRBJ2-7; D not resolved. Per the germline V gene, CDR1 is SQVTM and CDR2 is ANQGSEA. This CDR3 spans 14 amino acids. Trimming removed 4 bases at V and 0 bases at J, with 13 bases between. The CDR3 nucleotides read TGCAGCGTTGTCGGGCAGGCTCCCTCCTACGAGCAGTACTTC. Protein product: CSVVGQAPSYEQYF.

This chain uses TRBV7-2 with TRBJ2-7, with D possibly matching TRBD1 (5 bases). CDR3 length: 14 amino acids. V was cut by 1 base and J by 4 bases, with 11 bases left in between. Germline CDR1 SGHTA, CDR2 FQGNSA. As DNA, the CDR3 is TGTGCCAGCAGCTTAGTGCCAGGGCAGTACGAGCAGTACTTC. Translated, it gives CASSLVPGQYEQYF.

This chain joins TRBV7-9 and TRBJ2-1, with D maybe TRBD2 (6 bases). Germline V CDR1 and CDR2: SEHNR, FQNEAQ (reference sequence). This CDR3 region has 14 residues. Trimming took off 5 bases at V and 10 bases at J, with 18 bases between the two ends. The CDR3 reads CASSQAGLGQEQFF. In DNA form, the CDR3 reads TGTGCCAGCAGCCAAGCGGGCTTGGGTCAGGAGCAGTTCTTC.

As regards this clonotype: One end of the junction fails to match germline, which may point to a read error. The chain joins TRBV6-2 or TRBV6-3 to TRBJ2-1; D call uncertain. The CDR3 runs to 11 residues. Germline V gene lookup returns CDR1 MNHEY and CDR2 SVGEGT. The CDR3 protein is CACSWAVEQFF. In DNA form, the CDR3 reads TGTGCCTGCAGCTGGGCTGTTGAGCAGTTCTTC.

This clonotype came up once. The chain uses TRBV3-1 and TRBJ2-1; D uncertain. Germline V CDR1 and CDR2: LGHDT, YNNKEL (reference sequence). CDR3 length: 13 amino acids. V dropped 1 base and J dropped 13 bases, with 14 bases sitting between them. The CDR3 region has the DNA TGTGCCAGCAGCCAAGGGGCCGTAGAGACCCAGTTCTTC. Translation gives CASSQGAVETQFF.

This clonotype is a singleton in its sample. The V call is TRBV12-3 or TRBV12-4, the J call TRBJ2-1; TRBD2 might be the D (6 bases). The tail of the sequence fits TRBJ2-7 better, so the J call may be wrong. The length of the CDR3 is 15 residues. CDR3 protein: CASSFRGNSYNEQYF. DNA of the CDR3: TGTGCCAGCAGTTTCCGCGGGAATTCCTACAATGAGCAGTACTTC.

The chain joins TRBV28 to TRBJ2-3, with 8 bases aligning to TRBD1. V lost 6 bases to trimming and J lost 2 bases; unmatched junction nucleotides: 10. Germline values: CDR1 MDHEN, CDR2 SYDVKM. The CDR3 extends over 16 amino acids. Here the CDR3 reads CASRRTGTGFTDTQYF. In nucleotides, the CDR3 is TGTGCCAGCAGGAGAACCGGGACAGGCTTCACAGATACGCAGTATTTT.

CDR3 in amino acids: CASSHLKNIQYF. The CDR3 DNA reads TGTGCCAGCAGCCACCTCAAAAACATTCAGTACTTC. V gene TRBV14 combines with J gene TRBJ2-4; D unresolved. Germline V lookup: CDR1 SGHDN, CDR2 FVKESK. Deletions cut 3 bases from V and 3 bases from J, with 3 bases between. This CDR3 has 12 amino acids.

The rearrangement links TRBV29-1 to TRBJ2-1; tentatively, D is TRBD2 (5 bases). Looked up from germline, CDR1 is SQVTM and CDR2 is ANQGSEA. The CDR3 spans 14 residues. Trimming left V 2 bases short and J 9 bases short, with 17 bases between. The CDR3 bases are TGCAGCGTTGAACCCGCCCGGGAAAGTGGTGAGCAGTTCTTC. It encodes CSVEPARESGEQFF.

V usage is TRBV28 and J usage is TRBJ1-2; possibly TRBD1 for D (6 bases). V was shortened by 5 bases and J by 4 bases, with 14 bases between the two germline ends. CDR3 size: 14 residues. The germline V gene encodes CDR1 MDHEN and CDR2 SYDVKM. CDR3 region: CASSRTRDIYGYTF. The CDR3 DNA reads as TGTGCCAGCAGTCGGACTCGGGACATCTATGGCTACACCTTC.

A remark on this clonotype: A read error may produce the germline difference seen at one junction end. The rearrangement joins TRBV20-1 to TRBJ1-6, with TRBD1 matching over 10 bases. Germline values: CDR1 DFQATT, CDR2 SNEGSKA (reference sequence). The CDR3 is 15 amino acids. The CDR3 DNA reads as TGCAGTGCTAGTGAAACGGGACAGGGGATTTCACTCCTCCACTTT. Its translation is CSASETGQGISLLHF.

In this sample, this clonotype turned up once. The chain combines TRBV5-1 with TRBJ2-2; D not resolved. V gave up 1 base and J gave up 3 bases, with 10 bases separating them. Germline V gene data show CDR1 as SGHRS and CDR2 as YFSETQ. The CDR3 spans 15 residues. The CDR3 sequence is CASSLMGYDTGELFF. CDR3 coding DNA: TGCGCCAGCAGCTTGATGGGGTACGACACCGGGGAGCTGTTTTTT.